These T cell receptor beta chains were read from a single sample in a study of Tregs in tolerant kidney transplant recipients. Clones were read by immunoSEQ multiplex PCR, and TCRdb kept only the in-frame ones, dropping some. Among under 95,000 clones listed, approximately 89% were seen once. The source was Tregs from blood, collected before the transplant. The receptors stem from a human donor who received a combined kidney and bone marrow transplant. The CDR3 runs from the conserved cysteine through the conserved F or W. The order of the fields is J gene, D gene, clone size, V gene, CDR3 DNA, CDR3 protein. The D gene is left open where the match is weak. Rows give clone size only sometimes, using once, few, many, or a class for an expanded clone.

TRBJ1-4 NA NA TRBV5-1 TGCGCCAGCAGCATAGAGGCAACTAATGAAAAACTGTTTTTT CASSIEATNEKLFF
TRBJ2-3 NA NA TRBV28 TGTGCCAGCAGTTTAGCGGGCAGCACAGATACGCAGTATTTT CASSLAGSTDTQYF
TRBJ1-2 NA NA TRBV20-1 TGCAGTGCAGGGACCTCAAATGGCTACACCTTC CSAGTSNGYTF
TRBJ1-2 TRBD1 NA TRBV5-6 TGTGCCAGCAGCTTCCGGGACAGCTATGGCTACACCTTC CASSFRDSYGYTF
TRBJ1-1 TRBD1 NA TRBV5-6 TGTGCCAGCAGCCTACAGGGGGTGGAAGCTTTCTTT CASSLQGVEAFF
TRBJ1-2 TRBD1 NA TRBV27 TGTGCCAGCAGTATGGGTTTACCGGGACAGAAGGGTGGCTACACCTTC CASSMGLPGQKGGYTF
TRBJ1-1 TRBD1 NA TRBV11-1 TGTGCCAGCAGCACGGTGACAGGGCCAAACACTGAAGCTTTCTTT CASSTVTGPNTEAFF
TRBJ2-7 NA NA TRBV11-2 TGTGCCAGCAGCTTAGGGGTTGGGCCATACGAGCAGTACTTC CASSLGVGPYEQYF
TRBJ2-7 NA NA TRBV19 TGTGCCAGCAGTATCGGGCAGGGTACCTACGAGCAGTACTTC CASSIGQGTYEQYF
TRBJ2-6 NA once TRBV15 TGTGCCACCAGCAGAGAGACTGGCGCTGGGGCCAACGTCCTGACTTTC CATSRETGAGANVLTF
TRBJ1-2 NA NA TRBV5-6 TGTGCCAGCAGCTCGGGACATTTTAACTATGGCTACACCTTC CASSSGHFNYGYTF
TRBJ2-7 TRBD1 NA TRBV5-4 TGTGCCAGCAGCTTGGACAGGGGGCGTAAGGCCTACGAGCAGTACTTC CASSLDRGRKAYEQYF
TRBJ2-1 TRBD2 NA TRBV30 TGTGCCTGGGCACTAGCGGGCCTCGGGGGTGAGCAGTTCTTC CAWALAGLGGEQFF
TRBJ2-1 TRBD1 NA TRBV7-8 TGTGCCAGCAGCTTAGCACAGGGGGCCTACAATGAGCAGTTCTTC CASSLAQGAYNEQFF